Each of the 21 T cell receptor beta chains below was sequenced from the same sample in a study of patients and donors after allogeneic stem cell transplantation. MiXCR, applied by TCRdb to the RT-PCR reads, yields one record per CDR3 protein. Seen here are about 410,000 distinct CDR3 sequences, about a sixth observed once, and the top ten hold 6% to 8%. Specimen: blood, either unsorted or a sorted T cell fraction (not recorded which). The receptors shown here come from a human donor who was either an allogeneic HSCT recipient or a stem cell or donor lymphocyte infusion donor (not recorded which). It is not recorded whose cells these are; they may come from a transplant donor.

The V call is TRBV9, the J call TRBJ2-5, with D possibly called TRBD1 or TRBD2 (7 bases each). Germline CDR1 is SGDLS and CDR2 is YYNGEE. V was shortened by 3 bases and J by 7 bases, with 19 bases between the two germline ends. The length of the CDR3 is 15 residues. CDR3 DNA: TGTGCCAGCAGCGCCCCCAGGGGGAGGGCCGGGACCCAGTACTTC. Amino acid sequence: CASSAPRGRAGTQYF.

The CDR3 loop reads CASSFLQNNEQFF. CDR3 sequence (DNA): TGTGCCAGCAGCTTCCTACAGAACAATGAGCAGTTCTTC. The rearrangement joins TRBV5-4 to TRBJ2-1, with D unresolved. Germline CDR1 SGHNT, CDR2 YYREEE (reference sequence). Trimming took off 2 bases at V and 5 bases at J, with 8 bases between the two ends. This CDR3 is 13 amino acids long.

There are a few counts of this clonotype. CDR3 coding DNA: TGTGCCAGCAGCCCGGGAGGGCTAGCGGGAGAGAGGGAGCAGTACTTC. Translation: CASSPGGLAGEREQYF. The V call is TRBV5-5, the J call TRBJ2-7; TRBD2 matches 10 bases. Germline V gene sequence: CDR1 SGHKS, CDR2 YYEKEE (reference sequence). V shed 4 bases and J 7 bases; nucleotides not matched to a gene: 14. This CDR3 comprises 16 residues.

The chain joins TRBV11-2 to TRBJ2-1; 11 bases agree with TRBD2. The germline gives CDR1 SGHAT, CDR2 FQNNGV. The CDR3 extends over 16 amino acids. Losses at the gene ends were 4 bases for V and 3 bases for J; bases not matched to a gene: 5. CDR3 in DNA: TGTGCCAGCAGCTCCAGACTAGCGGGATACTACAATGAGCAGTTCTTC. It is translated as CASSSRLAGYYNEQFF.

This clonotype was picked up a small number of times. CDR3 sequence (DNA): TGTGCCAGCAGCCAGGAGAGCATCGGCTACAATGAGCAGTTCTTC. It yields the protein CASSQESIGYNEQFF. The chain links TRBV4-2 to TRBJ2-1; D is unclear. Deletions cut 3 bases from V and 3 bases from J, with 12 bases between. CDR3 length equals 15 residues. Germline V gene lookup returns CDR1 LGHNA and CDR2 YNFKEQ.

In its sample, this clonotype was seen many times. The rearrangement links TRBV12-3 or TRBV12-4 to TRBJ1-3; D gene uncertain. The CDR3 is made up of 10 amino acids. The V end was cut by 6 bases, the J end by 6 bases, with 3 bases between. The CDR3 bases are TGTGCCAGCAGCACAAACACCATATATTTT. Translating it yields CASSTNTIYF.

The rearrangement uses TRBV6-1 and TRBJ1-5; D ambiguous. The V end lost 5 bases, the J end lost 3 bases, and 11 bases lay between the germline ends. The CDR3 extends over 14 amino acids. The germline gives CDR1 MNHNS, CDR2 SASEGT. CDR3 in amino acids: CASSLTEPNQPQHF. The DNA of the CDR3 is TGTGCCAGCAGTCTAACAGAACCCAATCAGCCCCAGCATTTT.

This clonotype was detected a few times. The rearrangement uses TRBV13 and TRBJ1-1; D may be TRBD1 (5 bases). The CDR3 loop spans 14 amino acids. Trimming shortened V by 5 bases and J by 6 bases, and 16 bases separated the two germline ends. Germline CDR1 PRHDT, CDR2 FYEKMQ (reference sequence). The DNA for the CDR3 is TGTGCCAGCAGCCACCCGGGGCCACGGCCTGAAGCTTTCTTT. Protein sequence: CASSHPGPRPEAFF.

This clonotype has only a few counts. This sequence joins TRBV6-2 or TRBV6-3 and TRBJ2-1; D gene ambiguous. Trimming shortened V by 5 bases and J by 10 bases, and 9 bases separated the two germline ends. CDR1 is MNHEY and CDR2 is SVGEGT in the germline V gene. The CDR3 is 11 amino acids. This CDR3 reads CASSRAREQFF. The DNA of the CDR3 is TGTGCCAGCAGTAGAGCGCGAGAGCAGTTCTTC.

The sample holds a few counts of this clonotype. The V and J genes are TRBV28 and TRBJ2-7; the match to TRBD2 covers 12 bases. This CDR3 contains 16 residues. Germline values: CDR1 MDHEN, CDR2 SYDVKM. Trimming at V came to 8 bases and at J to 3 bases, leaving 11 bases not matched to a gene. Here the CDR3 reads CASGTELAGGLYEQYF. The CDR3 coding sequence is TGTGCCAGCGGGACCGAACTAGCGGGGGGACTCTACGAGCAGTACTTC.

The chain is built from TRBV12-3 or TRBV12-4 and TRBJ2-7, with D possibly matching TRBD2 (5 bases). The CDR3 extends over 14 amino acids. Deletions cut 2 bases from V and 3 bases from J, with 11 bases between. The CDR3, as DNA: TGTGCCAGCAGTTTAATCGGGGTGGTCTACGAGCAGTACTTC. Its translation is CASSLIGVVYEQYF.

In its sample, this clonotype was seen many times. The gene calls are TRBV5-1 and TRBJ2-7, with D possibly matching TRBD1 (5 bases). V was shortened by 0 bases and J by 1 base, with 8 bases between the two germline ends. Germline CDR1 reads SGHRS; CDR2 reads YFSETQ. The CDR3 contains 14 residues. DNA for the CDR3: TGCGCCAGCAGCTTGGAAACAGGTTCCTACGAGCAGTACTTC. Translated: CASSLETGSYEQYF. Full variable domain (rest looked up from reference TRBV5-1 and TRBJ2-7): KAGVTQTPRYLIKTRGQQVTLSCSPISGHRSVSWYQQTPGQGLQFLFEYFSETQRNKGNFPGRFSGRQFSNSRSEMNVSTLELGDSALYLCASSLETGSYEQYFGPGTRLTVT.

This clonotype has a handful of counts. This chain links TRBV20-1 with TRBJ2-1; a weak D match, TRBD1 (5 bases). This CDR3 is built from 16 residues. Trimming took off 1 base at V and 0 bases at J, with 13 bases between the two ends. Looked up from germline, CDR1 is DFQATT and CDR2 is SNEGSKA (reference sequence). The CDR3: CSARGQSGSSYNEQFF. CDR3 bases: TGCAGTGCTAGAGGACAGTCGGGCAGCTCCTACAATGAGCAGTTCTTC.

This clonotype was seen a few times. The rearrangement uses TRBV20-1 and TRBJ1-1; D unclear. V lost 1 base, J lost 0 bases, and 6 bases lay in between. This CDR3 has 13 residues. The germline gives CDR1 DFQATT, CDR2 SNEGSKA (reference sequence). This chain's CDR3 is CSARGIMNTEAFF. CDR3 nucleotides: TGCAGTGCTAGAGGAATAATGAACACTGAAGCTTTCTTT.

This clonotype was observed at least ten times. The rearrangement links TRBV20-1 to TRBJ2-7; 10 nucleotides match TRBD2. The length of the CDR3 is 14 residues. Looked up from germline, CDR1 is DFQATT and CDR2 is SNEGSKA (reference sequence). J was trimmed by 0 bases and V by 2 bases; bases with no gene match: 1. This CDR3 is CSARKREGSYEQYF. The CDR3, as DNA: TGCAGTGCTAGAAAGCGGGAGGGCTCCTACGAGCAGTACTTC.

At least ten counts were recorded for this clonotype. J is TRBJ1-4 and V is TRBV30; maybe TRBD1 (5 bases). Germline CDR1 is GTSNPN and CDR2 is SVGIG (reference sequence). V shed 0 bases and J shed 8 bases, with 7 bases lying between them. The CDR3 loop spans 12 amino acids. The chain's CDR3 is CAWSVWGEKLFF. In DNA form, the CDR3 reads TGTGCCTGGAGTGTATGGGGCGAAAAACTGTTTTTT.

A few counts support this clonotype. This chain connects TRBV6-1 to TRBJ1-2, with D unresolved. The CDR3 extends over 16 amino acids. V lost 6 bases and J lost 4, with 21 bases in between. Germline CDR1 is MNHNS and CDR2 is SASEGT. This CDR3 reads CASSPGSREVSYGYTF. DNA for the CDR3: TGTGCCAGCAGCCCCGGGTCCCGGGAGGTGTCCTATGGCTACACCTTC.

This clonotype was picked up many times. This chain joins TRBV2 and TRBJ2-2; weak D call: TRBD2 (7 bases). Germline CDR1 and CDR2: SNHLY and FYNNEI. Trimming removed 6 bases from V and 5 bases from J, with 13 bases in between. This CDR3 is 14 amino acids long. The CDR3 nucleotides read TGTGCCAGCAGACGGGGGGCAAGGACCGGGGAGCTGTTTTTT. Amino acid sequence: CASRRGARTGELFF.

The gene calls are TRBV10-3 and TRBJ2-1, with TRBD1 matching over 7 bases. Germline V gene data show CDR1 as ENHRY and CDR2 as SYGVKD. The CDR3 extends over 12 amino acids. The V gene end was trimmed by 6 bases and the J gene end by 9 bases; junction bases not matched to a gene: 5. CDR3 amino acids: CAISQTGFEQFF. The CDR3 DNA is TGTGCCATCAGCCAGACAGGGTTTGAGCAGTTCTTC.

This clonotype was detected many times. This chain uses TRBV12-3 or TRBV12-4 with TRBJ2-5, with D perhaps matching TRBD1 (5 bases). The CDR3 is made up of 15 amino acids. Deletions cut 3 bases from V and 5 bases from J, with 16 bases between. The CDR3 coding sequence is TGTGCCAGCAGTTTTAGAACAGGCTTGCGGGAGACCCAGTACTTC. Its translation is CASSFRTGLRETQYF.

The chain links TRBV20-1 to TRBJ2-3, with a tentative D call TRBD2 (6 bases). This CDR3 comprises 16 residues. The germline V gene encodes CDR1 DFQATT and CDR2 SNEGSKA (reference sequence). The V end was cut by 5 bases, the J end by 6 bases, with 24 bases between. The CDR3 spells CSAPRGAGFPGDTQYF. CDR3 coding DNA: TGCAGTGCTCCCCGGGGAGCGGGTTTCCCAGGGGATACGCAGTATTTT.